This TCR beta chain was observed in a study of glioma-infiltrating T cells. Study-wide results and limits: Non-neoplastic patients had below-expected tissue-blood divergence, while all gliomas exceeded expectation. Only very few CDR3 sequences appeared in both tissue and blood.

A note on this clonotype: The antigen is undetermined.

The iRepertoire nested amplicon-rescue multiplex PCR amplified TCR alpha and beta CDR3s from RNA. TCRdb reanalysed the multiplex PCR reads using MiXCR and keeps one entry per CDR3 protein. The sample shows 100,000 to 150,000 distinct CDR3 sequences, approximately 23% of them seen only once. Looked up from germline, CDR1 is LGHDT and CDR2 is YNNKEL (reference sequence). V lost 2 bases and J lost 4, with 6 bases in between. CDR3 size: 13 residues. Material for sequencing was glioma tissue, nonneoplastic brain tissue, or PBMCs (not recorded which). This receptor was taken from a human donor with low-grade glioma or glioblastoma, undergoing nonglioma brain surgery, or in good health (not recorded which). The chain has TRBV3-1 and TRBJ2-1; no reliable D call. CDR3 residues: CASSQMEYNEQFF. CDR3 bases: TGTGCCAGCAGCCAAATGGAATACAATGAGCAGTTCTTC.